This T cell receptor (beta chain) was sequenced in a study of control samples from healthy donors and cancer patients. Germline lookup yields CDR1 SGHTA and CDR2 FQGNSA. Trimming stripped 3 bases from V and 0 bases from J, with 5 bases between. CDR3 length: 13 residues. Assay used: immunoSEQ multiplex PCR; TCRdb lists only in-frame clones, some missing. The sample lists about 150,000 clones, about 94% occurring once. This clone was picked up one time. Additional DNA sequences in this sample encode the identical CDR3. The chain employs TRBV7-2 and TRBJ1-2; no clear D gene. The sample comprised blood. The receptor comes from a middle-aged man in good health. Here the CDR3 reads CASSLGANYGYTF. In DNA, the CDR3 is TGTGCCAGCAGCTTGGGTGCTAACTATGGCTACACCTTC.